The 14 T cell receptor beta chains below come from one sample, sequenced in a study of cytomegalovirus exposure and HLA in healthy donors. Amplification used 60 Vbeta primers and 13 Jbeta primers. Using immunoSEQ multiplex PCR, the repertoire was profiled, and TCRdb retains in-frame clones only, with some absent. The table shows 140,000 or so clones, with about two thirds occurring only once. The sample was PBMCs. These receptors were taken from a man aged 35 to 55 in good health and CMV-seronegative.

The chain links TRBV11-2 to TRBJ2-5, with D perhaps TRBD2 (5 bases). Germline-derived CDR1 and CDR2 are SGHAT and FQNNGV. The germline V and J ends were trimmed by 4 bases and 5 bases, with 20 bases remaining between them. The CDR3 is made up of 16 amino acids. DNA of the CDR3: TGTGCCAGCAGCTCCCGGGGTGGCGTGGGGTCGGAGACCCAGTACTTC. Translating gives CASSSRGGVGSETQYF.

V usage is TRBV27 and J usage is TRBJ1-5; 9 bases agree with TRBD1. The V and J ends lost 4 bases and 3 bases, in that order; junction bases with no gene match: 4. The germline V gene has CDR1 MNHEY and CDR2 SMNVEV (reference sequence). This CDR3 has 15 amino acids. The CDR3 loop reads CASSSRDRDNQPQHF. Here the CDR3 DNA reads TGTGCCAGCAGTTCAAGGGACAGGGACAATCAGCCCCAGCATTTT.

This clone was recorded once. V usage is TRBV28 and J usage is TRBJ2-7; D possibly corresponds to TRBD2 (5 bases). This CDR3 is 14 amino acids long. Germline V gene sequence: CDR1 MDHEN, CDR2 SYDVKM. V lost 2 bases, J lost 2 bases, and 10 bases lay in between. CDR3 in amino acids: CASSLIGGTYEQYF. For the CDR3, the DNA is TGTGCCAGCAGTTTAATCGGAGGTACCTACGAGCAGTACTTC.

In this sample, this clone turned up once. The rearrangement links TRBV7-2 to TRBJ2-1, with TRBD2 identical over 7 bases. With V trimmed by 1 base and J by 6 bases, 6 bases remained unmatched. CDR1 is SGHTA and CDR2 is FQGNSA in the germline V gene. The CDR3 is 15 amino acids. The CDR3 bases are TGTGCCAGCAGCTTAGGGGCCGGGAGGACCAATGAGCAGTTCTTC. Translating it yields CASSLGAGRTNEQFF.

This clone was seen just once. V is TRBV15 and J is TRBJ1-3, with a weak D call TRBD1 (5 bases). The CDR3 is 16 residues long. V shed 0 bases and J shed 8 bases, with 17 bases lying between them. The germline V gene has CDR1 LNHNV and CDR2 YYDKDF (reference sequence). CDR3 amino acids: CATSRDFVAGLDTIYF. The CDR3 nucleotides read TGTGCCACCAGCAGAGATTTTGTGGCGGGGCTTGACACCATATATTTT.

The V call is TRBV18, the J call TRBJ2-7; possibly TRBD1 for D (6 bases). This CDR3 is 11 amino acids long. CDR1 KGHSH and CDR2 LQKENI come from the germline V gene. Trimming pared 5 bases from V and 7 bases from J, leaving 9 bases between. The CDR3, as DNA: TGTGCCAGCTCAACAGGGACAGAGCAGTACTTC. Protein product: CASSTGTEQYF.

The rearrangement joins TRBV19 to TRBJ1-4; 9 nucleotides line up with TRBD1. This CDR3 comprises 13 residues. The trim removed 5 bases at V and 11 bases at J, leaving 6 bases unmatched. The germline V gene has CDR1 LNHDA and CDR2 SQIVND (reference sequence). DNA of the CDR3: TGTGCCAGTAGTCTCCCGACAGGGGGGAAACTGTTTTTT. Encoded protein: CASSLPTGGKLFF.

The rearrangement links TRBV9 to TRBJ2-1; the D is unclear. Trimming left V 0 bases short and J 7 bases short, with 5 bases between. The length of the CDR3 is 12 residues. In germline, CDR1 is SGDLS, CDR2 YYNGEE. CDR3 nucleotide sequence: TGTGCCAGCAGCGTAGTAGAGAATGAGCAGTTCTTC. It specifies CASSVVENEQFF.

The CDR3 loop reads CASSLDRRTEAFF. The CDR3, as DNA: TGTGCCAGCAGCTTAGACAGAAGGACTGAAGCTTTCTTT. V is TRBV5-6 and J is TRBJ1-1, with D tentatively TRBD1 (5 bases). The CDR3 contains 13 residues. The V gene lost 2 bases and the J gene lost 5 bases, with 10 bases spanning the gap. Per the germline V gene, CDR1 is SGHDT and CDR2 is YYEEEE.

The chain combines TRBV27 with TRBJ1-2, with TRBD1 as a possible D gene (5 bases). This CDR3 spans 15 amino acids. Trimming cost V 8 bases and J 6 bases, with 22 bases left between them. In germline, CDR1 is MNHEY, CDR2 SMNVEV (reference sequence). The chain's CDR3 is CASSAGGRVSDGYTF. CDR3 DNA: TGTGCCAGCTCCGCGGGGGGGAGGGTCAGCGATGGCTACACCTTC.

The DNA for the CDR3 is TGTGCCAGCAGCTTAAGACTAGCGGGGGGCTACAATGAGCAGTTCTTC. It translates to CASSLRLAGGYNEQFF. The chain carries TRBV11-2 and TRBJ2-1, with 13 bases fitting TRBD2. This CDR3 comprises 16 residues. Unmatched junction bases numbered 1, after V lost 2 bases and J lost 3 bases. The germline CDR1 and CDR2 sequences are SGHAT and FQNNGV.

CDR3 loop: CASSLYEQYF. The CDR3 DNA reads as TGTGCCAGCAGCCTGTACGAGCAGTACTTC. The J gene is TRBJ2-7, the V gene TRBV2, with D uncertain. CDR3 length equals 10 residues. CDR1 is SNHLY and CDR2 is FYNNEI in the germline V gene. Trimming removed 6 bases at V and 4 bases at J, with 4 bases between.

CDR3 DNA: TGTGCCAGCAGTGACTCACGGGGGAGAAGCTCTGGAAACACCATATATTTT. It codes for CASSDSRGRSSGNTIYF. V gene TRBV6-4 combines with J gene TRBJ1-3; tentative D call: TRBD1 (5 bases). Germline lookup yields CDR1 MRHNA and CDR2 SNTAGT. CDR3 length equals 17 residues. Trimming pared 0 bases from V and 0 bases from J, leaving 12 bases between.

The rearrangement uses TRBV6-5 and TRBJ1-6; 7 positions match TRBD1. Germline loops: CDR1 MNHEY, CDR2 SVGAGI. This CDR3 has 16 amino acids. After removal of 3 bases from V and 6 bases from J, the junction contained 8 bases not matched to a gene. The CDR3 region has the DNA TGTGCCAGCAGTTATTACAGGGGTTTCGGTAATTCACCCCTCCACTTT. Translation gives CASSYYRGFGNSPLHF.